The 21 T cell receptor beta chains given below trace back to one sample, sequenced in a study of blood T cell repertoires in COVID-19. Here immunoSEQ multiplex PCR was the method, and the copy in TCRdb shows in-frame clones only, minus some. The sample holds approximately 170,000 clones, approximately 82% seen once. The sample consisted of PBMCs or T cells enriched from blood (not recorded which). The receptors were gathered from a woman aged 50 to 65 in a cohort exposed to, infected with or recovered from COVID-19 (not recorded which).

The V gene is TRBV4-2, the J gene TRBJ2-2, with 8 bases lining up with TRBD2. Losses at the gene ends were 5 bases for V and 4 bases for J; bases not matched to a gene: 12. CDR3 length: 17 amino acids. Germline loops: CDR1 LGHNA, CDR2 YNFKEQ. Here the CDR3 reads CASSSRVVAGGTGELFF. The DNA for the CDR3 is TGTGCCAGCAGCTCCCGAGTTGTGGCGGGGGGCACCGGGGAGCTGTTTTTT.

The V gene is TRBV6-4, the J gene TRBJ1-1, with D maybe TRBD1 (6 bases). Germline assignment: CDR1 MRHNA and CDR2 SNTAGT. This CDR3 has 15 amino acids. The germline V and J ends were trimmed by 0 bases and 5 bases, with 13 bases remaining between them. The CDR3 DNA is TGTGCCAGCAGTGACTCGTCAACAGGGAGAACTGAAGCTTTCTTT. This encodes CASSDSSTGRTEAFF.

The chain employs TRBV6-6 and TRBJ2-7; TRBD2 matches 8 bases. Germline assignment: CDR1 MNHNY and CDR2 SVGAGI (reference sequence). V gave up 4 bases and J gave up 7 bases; unmatched junction bases: 9. This CDR3 has 14 amino acids. Here the CDR3 DNA reads TGTGCCAGCAGTTTCCCTCGGGGGGGCGCGGAGCAGTACTTC. This gives the protein CASSFPRGGAEQYF.

V is TRBV7-9 and J is TRBJ2-1; D remains ambiguous. This CDR3 has 16 residues. The V end was cut by 2 bases, the J end by 8 bases, with 19 bases between. CDR1 is SEHNR and CDR2 is FQNEAQ in the germline V gene (reference sequence). The CDR3 sequence: CASSLISRFLGDEQFF. The CDR3 bases are TGTGCCAGCAGCTTAATTTCCAGGTTTTTGGGTGATGAGCAGTTCTTC.

V usage is TRBV28 and J usage is TRBJ2-5, with TRBD1 matching 9 bases. The ends lost 7 bases at V and 5 bases at J; junction bases unmatched: 20. In germline, CDR1 is MDHEN, CDR2 SYDVKM. This CDR3 is 18 amino acids long. The CDR3 region has the DNA TGTGCCAGCAAACTTGGTGCCAGCGGGACAGGGTTTAGGGAGACCCAGTACTTC. This codes for CASKLGASGTGFRETQYF. Based on the CDR3 plus reference TRBV28 and TRBJ2-5, the full variable domain is DVKVTQSSRYLVKRTGEKVFLECVQDMDHENMFWYRQDPGLGLRLIYFSYDVKMKEKGDIPEGYSVSREKKERFSLILESASTNQTSMYLCASKLGASGTGFRETQYFGPGTRLLVL.

The chain employs TRBV2 and TRBJ2-4; maybe TRBD1 (5 bases). The germline V gene encodes CDR1 SNHLY and CDR2 FYNNEI. With 6 bases removed from V and 0 bases from J, the gap between germline ends came to 9 bases. The CDR3 is 14 residues long. The CDR3 DNA reads as TGTGCCAGCAGAGCGACAGTAGCCAAAAACATTCAGTACTTC. Amino acids: CASRATVAKNIQYF.

In its sample, this clone was seen a few times. The gene calls are TRBV4-1 and TRBJ2-3; the match to TRBD2 covers 7 bases. The CDR3 is 15 amino acids. The trim removed 1 base at V and 7 bases at J, leaving 8 bases unmatched. Germline V CDR1 and CDR2: MGHRA, YSYEKL. As DNA, the CDR3 is TGCGCCAGCAGCCAAGTGCTAGCGGAACGACATACGCAGTATTTT. Translating gives CASSQVLAERHTQYF.

The chain is built from TRBV2 and TRBJ2-5; D might be TRBD1 (6 bases). The CDR3 contains 13 residues. Trimming took 3 bases from V and 5 from J, leaving 10 bases between them. Germline V CDR1 and CDR2: SNHLY, FYNNEI. As DNA, the CDR3 is TGTGCCAGCAGTGATGGGGGCGGGGAGACCCAGTACTTC. The encoded protein is CASSDGGGETQYF.

CDR3 coding DNA: TGCGCCAGCAGCCTCCGGCGGGCCCTGAGCACAGATACGCAGTATTTT. Translation gives CASSLRRALSTDTQYF. The chain couples TRBV4-1 to TRBJ2-3, with a tentative D call TRBD2 (5 bases). V gave up 4 bases and J gave up 0 bases, with 14 bases separating them. There are 16 residues in the CDR3. Germline CDR1 MGHRA, CDR2 YSYEKL.

The chain combines TRBV19 with TRBJ2-7; weak D call: TRBD2 (5 bases). The CDR3 runs to 15 residues. V lost 3 bases, J lost 4 bases, and 16 bases lay in between. The germline CDR1 and CDR2 sequences are LNHDA and SQIVND (reference sequence). In DNA form, the CDR3 reads TGTGCCAGTAGTATTCGGAGGACCGGACGTTACGAGCAGTACTTC. Protein: CASSIRRTGRYEQYF.

This clone turned up a few times. The CDR3 coding sequence is TGTGCCAGCAGCCAAGATCAAGACTCCTCGCGGGGGGAGCTGTTTTTT. Protein sequence: CASSQDQDSSRGELFF. This chain links TRBV4-2 with TRBJ2-2; D uncertain. Trimming removed 0 bases at V and 8 bases at J, with 16 bases between. This CDR3 contains 16 residues. Germline V lookup: CDR1 LGHNA, CDR2 YNFKEQ.

The chain joins TRBV5-1 to TRBJ1-1, with D possibly being TRBD1 (5 bases). This CDR3 has 17 amino acids. Germline V CDR1 and CDR2: SGHRS, YFSETQ. V was pared by 0 bases and J by 3 bases, with 18 bases between. CDR3 bases: TGCGCCAGCAGCTTGGGGCCAGGGTCGGGTCATGACACTGAAGCTTTCTTT. The encoded protein is CASSLGPGSGHDTEAFF.

The V and J genes are TRBV6-5 and TRBJ1-1, with a possible D match to TRBD1 (5 bases). The CDR3 is made up of 13 amino acids. Per germline, CDR1 MNHEY and CDR2 SVGAGI. V was clipped by 5 bases and J by 1 base, with 8 bases between them. The CDR3 spells CASSTQANTEAFF. The CDR3 nucleotides are TGTGCCAGCAGTACACAGGCGAACACTGAAGCTTTCTTT.

The chain recombines TRBV10-3 with TRBJ1-3; D unresolved. CDR3 length equals 12 residues. Germline V gives CDR1 ENHRY, CDR2 SYGVKD. Deletions cut 3 bases from V and 4 bases from J, with 4 bases between. The CDR3 region has the DNA TGTGCCATCAGTGACCCGGGAAACACCATATATTTT. Residues: CAISDPGNTIYF.

This clone has just one count. The V call is TRBV30, the J call TRBJ1-1; TRBD1 might be the D (5 bases). The germline gives CDR1 GTSNPN, CDR2 SVGIG (reference sequence). This CDR3 is 14 amino acids long. V was pared by 6 bases and J by 0 bases, with 14 bases between. The CDR3 DNA sequence: TGTGCCTGTCAAAAAGGGGCCTTGAACACTGAAGCTTTCTTT. Translating gives CACQKGALNTEAFF.

The V and J genes are TRBV11-3 and TRBJ2-3; 14 bases are a match to TRBD2. CDR3 length: 17 residues. The J segment lost 5 bases and the V segment lost 4 bases, leaving 8 bases of the junction unmatched. Germline V CDR1 and CDR2: SGHNT, YENEEA. The CDR3, as DNA: TGTGCCAGCAGCTGGGGACTAGCGGGGGCCCCGGGAGATACGCAGTATTTT. Protein: CASSWGLAGAPGDTQYF.

This chain uses TRBV7-9 with TRBJ2-7; D might be TRBD1 (5 bases). The CDR3 consists of 15 residues. Deletions cut 3 bases from V and 3 bases from J, with 15 bases between. Germline assignment: CDR1 SEHNR and CDR2 FQNEAQ (reference sequence). The CDR3 sequence is CASSFTGATNYEQYF. The CDR3 nucleotides are TGTGCCAGCAGCTTTACAGGTGCCACGAACTACGAGCAGTACTTC.

The CDR3 spells CASSQNRDRVNEKLFF. Here the CDR3 DNA reads TGCGCCAGCAGCCAAAACCGGGACAGGGTTAATGAAAAACTGTTTTTT. The chain links TRBV4-3 to TRBJ1-4, with TRBD1 matching 9 bases. Germline CDR1 reads LGHNA; CDR2 reads YSLEER. The CDR3 loop spans 16 amino acids. J was trimmed by 4 bases and V by 2 bases; bases with no gene match: 5.

CDR3 protein: CASSFYRDYGYTF. CDR3 sequence (DNA): TGTGCCAGCAGCTTCTACAGGGACTATGGCTACACCTTC. V is TRBV28 and J is TRBJ1-2, with D perhaps TRBD1 (6 bases). V dropped 6 bases and J dropped 3 bases, with 11 bases sitting between them. Germline CDR1 is MDHEN and CDR2 is SYDVKM. This CDR3 region has 13 residues.

The chain has TRBV27 and TRBJ2-3; possible D gene TRBD2, 6 bases. Germline V gene data show CDR1 as MNHEY and CDR2 as SMNVEV (reference sequence). V was shortened by 11 bases and J by 0 bases, with 12 bases between the two germline ends. The CDR3 has 13 amino acids. The CDR3 DNA follows: TGTGCCGCCGGGGGAGCTAGCACAGATACGCAGTATTTT. It is translated as CAAGGASTDTQYF.

The chain has TRBV28 and TRBJ1-2, with D maybe TRBD1 (5 bases). Germline loops: CDR1 MDHEN, CDR2 SYDVKM. The CDR3 is 12 amino acids. The V and J ends lost 5 bases and 3 bases respectively, with 7 bases between them. CDR3 DNA: TGTGCCAGCAGTCGGGACTACTATGGCTACACCTTC. Amino acid sequence: CASSRDYYGYTF.